A selection of T cell receptor beta chains follows, all from one sample in a study of OX40 agonist ivuxolimab in advanced cancers. Assay used: immunoSEQ multiplex PCR; TCRdb lists only in-frame clones, some missing. The table lists approximately 70,000 clones, roughly 80% of them singletons. This sample comprised CD4+ or CD8+ T cells sorted from blood, obtained in a trial of the OX40 agonist ivuxolimab. Receptors originate from an adult with an advanced solid tumor such as melanoma, head and neck, liver or kidney cancer. Both conserved end residues are part of each CDR3. A D gene is named only where the DNA matches it firmly. Expanded clones are given a class, and other clones once, few, many or no size at all.

abundance: -
len: 13
j_gene: TRBJ2-5
d_gene: TRBD1
v_gene: TRBV29-1
CDR3nt: TGCAGCGTAGCAGGGGGTCCGCAAGAGACCCAGTACTTC
CDR3aa: CSVAGGPQETQYF

abundance: -
len: 15
j_gene: TRBJ2-3
d_gene: -
v_gene: TRBV27
CDR3nt: TGTGCCAGCAGTTTGTCCAGGGGCAGCACAGATACGCAGTATTTT
CDR3aa: CASSLSRGSTDTQYF

abundance: -
len: 14
j_gene: TRBJ1-5
d_gene: -
v_gene: TRBV6-5
CDR3nt: TGTGCCAGCAGTTACTCGGGGGGGGGTCAGCCCCAGCATTTT
CDR3aa: CASSYSGGGQPQHF

abundance: -
len: 10
j_gene: TRBJ2-1
d_gene: -
v_gene: TRBV20-1
CDR3nt: TGCAGTGCGGAATACAATGAGCAGTTCTTC
CDR3aa: CSAEYNEQFF

abundance: -
len: 14
j_gene: TRBJ2-3
d_gene: TRBD2
v_gene: TRBV6-5
CDR3nt: TGTGCCAGCAGTCCTAGCGGGGGCACAGATACGCAGTATTTT
CDR3aa: CASSPSGGTDTQYF

abundance: -
len: 14
j_gene: TRBJ1-2
d_gene: -
v_gene: TRBV2
CDR3nt: TGTGCCAGCAGTGAAGCCCCAGGGAACTATGGCTACACCTTC
CDR3aa: CASSEAPGNYGYTF

abundance: once
len: 14
j_gene: TRBJ1-5
d_gene: -
v_gene: TRBV7-2
CDR3nt: TGTGCCAGCAGTTTGGGACGGGGCAATCAGCCCCAGCATTTT
CDR3aa: CASSLGRGNQPQHF

abundance: -
len: 15
j_gene: TRBJ2-3
d_gene: TRBD2
v_gene: TRBV4-1
CDR3nt: TGCGCCAGCAGCCCACCCGGGAGGGGAACAGATACGCAGTATTTT
CDR3aa: CASSPPGRGTDTQYF

abundance: -
len: 14
j_gene: TRBJ2-1
d_gene: -
v_gene: TRBV28
CDR3nt: TGTGCCAGCAGTTACCAGGGATCCTACAATGAGCAGTTCTTC
CDR3aa: CASSYQGSYNEQFF

abundance: -
len: 16
j_gene: TRBJ1-5
d_gene: -
v_gene: TRBV10-1
CDR3nt: TGCGCCCGGGACGTGGGGGCAGGGTATAGCAATCAGCCCCAGCATTTT
CDR3aa: CARDVGAGYSNQPQHF

abundance: -
len: 15
j_gene: TRBJ2-7
d_gene: TRBD2
v_gene: TRBV28
CDR3nt: TGTGCCAGCAGTTCCCAGGGACTAGCGTCCTACGAGCAGTACTTC
CDR3aa: CASSSQGLASYEQYF

abundance: -
len: 16
j_gene: TRBJ2-1
d_gene: TRBD1
v_gene: TRBV6-4
CDR3nt: TGTGCCAGCAGTGCAGAGCCGGGACAGGGGACAAATGAGCAGTTCTTC
CDR3aa: CASSAEPGQGTNEQFF

abundance: -
len: 13
j_gene: TRBJ1-1
d_gene: -
v_gene: TRBV7-3
CDR3nt: TGTGCCAGCAGCCTTGAAACGAACACTGAAGCTTTCTTT
CDR3aa: CASSLETNTEAFF

abundance: -
len: 13
j_gene: TRBJ2-7
d_gene: TRBD1
v_gene: TRBV9
CDR3nt: TGTGCCAGCAGCGCAGGACAGGCGGACGAGCAGTACTTC
CDR3aa: CASSAGQADEQYF

abundance: -
len: 16
j_gene: TRBJ2-3
d_gene: -
v_gene: TRBV13
CDR3nt: TGTGCCAGCAGCTTAGCAAGGGAGACACGCACAGATACGCAGTATTTT
CDR3aa: CASSLARETRTDTQYF

abundance: -
len: 15
j_gene: TRBJ1-6
d_gene: -
v_gene: TRBV6-6
CDR3nt: TGTGCCAGCACCCGAGTGAGCTCCTATAATTCACCCCTCCACTTT
CDR3aa: CASTRVSSYNSPLHF

abundance: -
len: 15
j_gene: TRBJ2-1
d_gene: -
v_gene: TRBV7-9
CDR3nt: TGTGCCAGCGGCTTAGGCAGTGCTTCCTACAATGAGCAGTTCTTC
CDR3aa: CASGLGSASYNEQFF

abundance: -
len: 13
j_gene: TRBJ1-3
d_gene: -
v_gene: TRBV4-1
CDR3nt: TGCGCCAGCAGCCTCGGGACAGGAAACACCATATATTTT
CDR3aa: CASSLGTGNTIYF

abundance: -
len: 13
j_gene: TRBJ2-5
d_gene: -
v_gene: TRBV29-1
CDR3nt: TGCAGCGTTGAACCCGGCAGGGTTGAGACCCAGTACTTC
CDR3aa: CSVEPGRVETQYF

abundance: few
len: 12
j_gene: TRBJ1-1
d_gene: -
v_gene: TRBV7-2
CDR3nt: TGTGCCAGCAGCCTCATGAACACTGAAGCTTTCTTT
CDR3aa: CASSLMNTEAFF

abundance: -
len: 15
j_gene: TRBJ2-5
d_gene: TRBD1
v_gene: TRBV5-1
CDR3nt: TGCGCCAGCAGCTTGGCGCTTACAGGGGTCGAGACCCAGTACTTC
CDR3aa: CASSLALTGVETQYF

abundance: -
len: 17
j_gene: TRBJ2-2
d_gene: -
v_gene: TRBV9
CDR3nt: TGTGCCAGCAGCGTAGCTGCGGGATCCAAAGGATCCGGGGAGCTGTTTTTT
CDR3aa: CASSVAAGSKGSGELFF

abundance: -
len: 16
j_gene: TRBJ1-5
d_gene: -
v_gene: TRBV28
CDR3nt: TGTGCCAGCAGCCTACGTCGCGCGACAGGAAATCAGCCCCAGCATTTT
CDR3aa: CASSLRRATGNQPQHF

abundance: -
len: 15
j_gene: TRBJ1-3
d_gene: -
v_gene: TRBV18
CDR3nt: TGTGCCAGCTCACCACCGGCGGCATCTGGAAACACCATATATTTT
CDR3aa: CASSPPAASGNTIYF

abundance: few
len: 14
j_gene: TRBJ1-1
d_gene: -
v_gene: TRBV15
CDR3nt: TGTGCCACCAGCAGAGGACCGCTGAACACTGAAGCTTTCTTT
CDR3aa: CATSRGPLNTEAFF

abundance: -
len: 16
j_gene: TRBJ1-1
d_gene: -
v_gene: TRBV14
CDR3nt: TGTGCCAGCAGCCAAGTCCGGCCTCTTATGAACACTGAAGCTTTCTTT
CDR3aa: CASSQVRPLMNTEAFF

abundance: -
len: 18
j_gene: TRBJ2-1
d_gene: TRBD2
v_gene: TRBV5-6
CDR3nt: TGTGCCAGCAGCGCCGACTGGACTAGCGGGACTTTCTACAATGAGCAGTTCTTC
CDR3aa: CASSADWTSGTFYNEQFF

abundance: -
len: 14
j_gene: TRBJ2-2
d_gene: -
v_gene: TRBV6-4
CDR3nt: TGTGCCAGCAGTCGCGAGGAGAGCACCGGGGAGCTGTTTTTT
CDR3aa: CASSREESTGELFF

abundance: -
len: 14
j_gene: TRBJ2-1
d_gene: -
v_gene: TRBV2
CDR3nt: TGTGCCAGCAGTCGGGCCCCGTCTTTGAATGAGCAGTTCTTC
CDR3aa: CASSRAPSLNEQFF